This TCR beta chain was identified in a study of shared T cell receptors in the human thymus. CDR3 length: 19 amino acids. J lost 12 bases, V lost 5 bases, and 26 bases had no gene match. Germline-derived CDR1 and CDR2 are SGHRS and YFSETQ. The protocol was immunoSEQ multiplex PCR, while the TCRdb copy is restricted to in-frame clones and leaves out a portion. The sample includes roughly 710,000 clones, roughly 88% of them seen just once. The sample was also linked to a second study, of human thymus T cells. As that study records: Among the donors, all were healthy Finnish infants having corrective surgery for congenital heart defects. Corrective cardiac operations yielded the resected thymus tissue. The authors found apparently biased V and J gene usage in thymic and blood repertoires.

The sequenced sample consisted of thymocytes. The sequence was collected from a girl less than two years old with a congenital heart defect. J is TRBJ1-6 and V is TRBV5-1; 7 nucleotides line up with TRBD1. CDR3 in amino acids: CASSQSPRDKGASHQPLHF. CDR3 coding DNA: TGCGCCAGCAGTCAGAGTCCTCGAGACAAGGGGGCGTCGCATCAACCCCTCCACTTT.